This T cell receptor beta chain was found in a study of T cell responses to AZD1222 COVID-19 vaccine. TCRdb's copy holds only in-frame clones and misses some; the assay was immunoSEQ multiplex PCR. The sample has about 110,000 clones; 92% are singletons. Findings and caveats of the study: Clonal diversity was possibly underestimated, and the donors were mostly white British, with more females.

Regarding this clone: No antigen is known for it.

The sample consisted of peripheral blood, taken on day 0 of AZD1222 vaccination. The sequence came from an adult in good health.

CDR3 sequence: CAWIRGGKGNGYTF. The CDR3 bases are TGTGCCTGGATCCGTGGGGGGAAGGGAAATGGCTACACCTTC. The V call is TRBV30, the J call TRBJ1-2; maybe TRBD1 (5 bases). CDR3 length equals 14 residues. Trimming pared 4 bases from V and 6 bases from J, leaving 18 bases between. Germline loops: CDR1 GTSNPN, CDR2 SVGIG (reference sequence). The whole variable domain, remainder taken from reference TRBV30 and TRBJ1-2, is SQTIHQWPATLVQPVGSPLSLECTVEGTSNPNLYWYRQAAGRGLQLLFYSVGIGQISSEVPQNLSASRPQDRQFILSSKKLLLSDSGFYLCAWIRGGKGNGYTFGSGTRLTVV.